One and the same sample provided the 9 T cell receptor beta chains below, sequenced in a study of T cell changes during pregnancy in multiple sclerosis. Assay used: immunoSEQ multiplex PCR; TCRdb lists only in-frame clones, some missing. This table has about 53,000 clones, about nine tenths appearing once. The material was CD4+ T cells from peripheral blood mononuclear cells, obtained in the third trimester of pregnancy. The receptors derive from a female donor with multiple sclerosis, enrolled in a pregnancy study.

The V and J genes are TRBV20-1 and TRBJ2-1, with a tentative D call TRBD2 (6 bases). The CDR3 length is 10 residues. Trimming stripped 3 bases from V and 10 bases from J, with 7 bases between. From germline, CDR1 is DFQATT and CDR2 SNEGSKA (reference sequence). CDR3 region: CSASAGEQFF. The CDR3 DNA follows: TGCAGTGCTAGCGCGGGGGAGCAGTTCTTC.

The chain is built from TRBV10-2 and TRBJ1-5, with 8 bases aligning to TRBD1. Germline CDR1 WSHSY, CDR2 SAAADI. The junction had 7 bases not matched to a gene; V was cut back by 6 bases and J by 6 bases. The CDR3 is 14 residues long. CDR3 nucleotide sequence: TGCGCCAGCAGGGACAGGGCAGGGGGTCAGCCCCAGCATTTT. Protein: CASRDRAGGQPQHF.

The CDR3, as DNA: TGTGCCAGCAGCTTAGCGGGGCCCAACACTGAAGCTTTCTTT. Protein sequence: CASSLAGPNTEAFF. The chain uses TRBV7-8 and TRBJ1-1; TRBD1 is a possible D gene (5 bases). The V gene lost 0 bases and the J gene lost 2 bases, with 7 bases spanning the gap. The CDR3 consists of 14 residues. Germline V gene sequence: CDR1 SGHVS, CDR2 FQNEAQ.

V is TRBV7-6 and J is TRBJ1-5; D is perhaps TRBD1 (5 bases). Germline CDR1 is SGHVS and CDR2 is FNYEAQ. The V and J ends lost 5 bases and 0 bases respectively, with 17 bases between them. The length of the CDR3 is 17 residues. The DNA of the CDR3 is TGTGCCAGCAGCCTTGGCGGGGGACGGAATAGCAATCAGCCCCAGCATTTT. This codes for CASSLGGGRNSNQPQHF. Using reference TRBV7-6 and TRBJ1-5 for the parts outside the CDR3, the full variable domain is GAGVSQSPRYKVTKRGQDVALRCDPISGHVSLYWYRQALGQGPEFLTYFNYEAQQDKSGLPNDRFSAERPEGSISTLTIQRTEQRDSAMYRCASSLGGGRNSNQPQHFGDGTRLSIL.

This clone came up once. At one of its ends the junction is not consistent with the germline gene, which may arise from a read error. The J gene is TRBJ2-2, the V gene TRBV7-9; 7 nucleotides agree with TRBD2. Per the germline V gene, CDR1 is SEHNR and CDR2 is FQNEAQ (reference sequence). This CDR3 has 15 residues. As DNA, the CDR3 is TGTGCCAGCAGCCTAGCGGAGGCGAACACCGGGGAGCTGTTTTTT. It yields the protein CASSLAEANTGELFF.

CDR3 sequence reads: CAISVRGDTQYF. CDR3 nucleotides: TGTGCCATCAGTGTACGGGGAGATACGCAGTATTTT. The V gene is TRBV10-3, the J gene TRBJ2-3; D might be TRBD2 (5 bases). Germline lookup yields CDR1 ENHRY and CDR2 SYGVKD. The germline V and J ends were trimmed by 4 bases and 5 bases, with 7 bases remaining between them. The CDR3 covers 12 residues.

CDR3 loop: CASSFPRRAQGGNEQYF. CDR3 nucleotide sequence: TGTGCCAGCAGCTTTCCCAGAAGGGCACAGGGTGGCAACGAGCAGTACTTC. The rearrangement joins TRBV7-8 to TRBJ2-7, with D possibly TRBD1 on 6 matching bases. The CDR3 contains 17 residues. Deletions cut 3 bases from V and 5 bases from J, with 23 bases between. Germline CDR1 is SGHVS and CDR2 is FQNEAQ.

The CDR3 DNA sequence: TGCGCCAGCAGCGGAAACAGGGGGAGGGCTGAAGCTTTCTTT. It codes for CASSGNRGRAEAFF. The gene calls are TRBV5-1 and TRBJ1-1, with TRBD1 matching 8 bases. CDR1 is SGHRS, CDR2 YFSETQ, per germline. The CDR3 runs to 14 residues. The trim removed 4 bases at V and 6 bases at J, leaving 8 bases unmatched.

The chain joins TRBV7-9 to TRBJ2-1, with D perhaps matching TRBD2 (5 bases). Trimming left V 5 bases short and J 0 bases short, with 23 bases between. Germline V lookup: CDR1 SEHNR, CDR2 FQNEAQ (reference sequence). The CDR3 has 19 amino acids. The CDR3 DNA reads TGTGCCAGCAGCCTAAGTCCGGACTTTCTTCGACTCTCCTACAATGAGCAGTTCTTC. This codes for CASSLSPDFLRLSYNEQFF.